This paragraph covers one TCR beta chain sequence. Its specificity is not known. The data were obtained in a study of CD8 T cells in Susac syndrome. In the study overall: At the time of blood draw, patients with Susac syndrome were therapy-naive, receiving corticosteroids, or receiving intravenous immunoglobulin alone. Findings and limits, study-wide: The study found that Susac CD8+ clonal expansion peaked in TEMRA cells and active patients.

Bulk CD8+ and CD4+ cells came from magnetic negative isolation; CD8+ TEMRA by FACS. Reverse transcription used about 0.45 to 1 ug RNA and random hexamers. immunoSEQ multiplex PCR amplified TCR beta CDR3 across 54 Vbeta, 13 Jbeta. TCRdb analysed the immunoSEQ multiplex PCR reads with MiXCR anew, one entry per CDR3 protein. This sample has about 82,000 distinct CDR3 sequences; roughly 96% occur once, and the top ten carry approximately 0.57%. The CDR3 totals 17 residues. Trimming removed 3 bases at V and 0 bases at J, with 15 bases between. Per germline, CDR1 LNHNV and CDR2 YYDKDF (reference sequence). The receptor was isolated from a human donor with Susac syndrome. Sequenced input: CD8+ T cells from PBMCs. V and J are TRBV15 and TRBJ2-1; possibly TRBD1 for D (5 bases). Here the CDR3 DNA reads TGTGCCACCAGCAGCTCGGAAGGGGTATACTCCTACAATGAGCAGTTCTTC. Translation: CATSSSEGVYSYNEQFF.